This T cell receptor (beta chain) was recovered during a study of radiotherapy plus CTLA-4 blockade in lung cancer. As for the study in general: Of the patients, roughly 20% showed objective responses and 31% attained disease control.

Germline values: CDR1 MNHEY, CDR2 SMNVEV (reference sequence). Losses at the gene ends were 5 bases for V and 0 bases for J; bases not matched to a gene: 13. This CDR3 has 18 residues. Assay used: immunoSEQ multiplex PCR; TCRdb lists only in-frame clones, some missing. Among about 33,000 clones listed, 81% were seen once. General observations from the study: In blood, tumor-derived TCR clones expanded after radiotherapy plus ipilimumab.

Of note for this clone: Its specificity is unknown.

The material was peripheral blood, obtained from a patient treated with radiotherapy plus ipilimumab. The receptor was isolated from a human donor with non-small cell lung cancer that progressed on radiotherapy plus ipilimumab. This chain uses TRBV27 with TRBJ1-5, with 7 positions matching TRBD1. The CDR3 region has the DNA TGTGCCAGCAGTCCACTCGGACAGGTCCACTATAGCAATCAGCCCCAGCATTTT. It codes for CASSPLGQVHYSNQPQHF.